The entry that follows covers one TCR beta chain sequence. The source of the sample is a study of blood T cell repertoires in COVID-19. Study-wide background: Samples came from the United States, Italy and Spain, spanning acute and convalescent COVID-19. The analysed material was cDNA or gDNA that came from T cells, B-cell-depleted T cells, or PBMCs.

Germline V gives CDR1 ENHRY, CDR2 SYGVKD. CDR3 length equals 13 residues. V lost 0 bases to trimming and J lost 14 bases, with 16 bases between them. Sequenced by immunoSEQ multiplex PCR; TCRdb stores in-frame clones only, minus some. Here the sample spans more than 95,000 clones, about 80% being singletons. Sequencing used peripheral blood. The V and J genes are TRBV10-3 and TRBJ1-2; the D is unclear. This receptor was taken from a woman older than 75 with active or convalescent COVID-19. CDR3 DNA sequence: TGTGCCATCAGTGAGTCGACTGAGGGCGCGTGGACCTTC. This sequence encodes CAISESTEGAWTF.